The 6 T cell receptor beta chains below all came from one sample that was sequenced in a study of cytomegalovirus exposure and HLA in healthy donors. The study ran its PCR with 60 Vbeta and 13 Jbeta primers. Sequencing was performed with immunoSEQ multiplex PCR; in TCRdb, only in-frame clones are kept and a portion is missing. This sample has 110,000 to 150,000 clones, with about four fifths found just once. Sequencing was carried out using PBMCs. The source is a man aged 25-45 years in good health and CMV-seronegative.

This rearrangement joins TRBV29-1 to TRBJ1-2, with TRBD1 as a possible D gene (5 bases). The CDR3 is 12 amino acids. Trimming stripped 7 bases from V and 6 bases from J, with 15 bases between. Germline CDR1 is SQVTM and CDR2 is ANQGSEA. Here the CDR3 DNA reads TGCAGCGCAGGGAATTTCGGTGATGGCTACACCTTC. It specifies CSAGNFGDGYTF.

The J gene is TRBJ2-3, the V gene TRBV6-1, with 7 nucleotides matching TRBD1. Germline loops: CDR1 MNHNS, CDR2 SASEGT. The CDR3 sequence is 14 residues long. V lost 6 bases, J lost 1 base, and 4 bases stayed unmatched. This chain's CDR3 is CASSRQGGTDTQYF. Written as DNA, the CDR3 is TGTGCCAGCAGCCGACAGGGCGGCACAGATACGCAGTATTTT.

V is TRBV27 and J is TRBJ1-5; TRBD1 matches at 8 bases. CDR1 is MNHEY and CDR2 is SMNVEV in the germline V gene (reference sequence). The trim removed 7 bases at V and 2 bases at J, leaving 10 bases unmatched. The CDR3 has 16 amino acids. CDR3 DNA: TGTGCCAGCAAGCTTCAGGGGGCTGGAGGCAATCAGCCCCAGCATTTT. Encoded protein: CASKLQGAGGNQPQHF.

The table lists this clone with a few counts. The CDR3 loop is CASSLTLPRLSYEQYF. The CDR3 coding sequence is TGCGCCAGCAGCCTAACCCTACCCCGATTATCCTACGAGCAGTACTTC. V is TRBV4-1 and J is TRBJ2-7; D is unresolved. This CDR3 has 16 residues. Between the trimmed V and J ends, which lost 4 bases and 1 base, there was a span of 17 bases. The germline V gene has CDR1 MGHRA and CDR2 YSYEKL.

The chain recombines TRBV5-6 with TRBJ2-5; TRBD1 matches 7 bases. Germline V gives CDR1 SGHDT, CDR2 YYEEEE. There are 15 residues in the CDR3. J gave up 1 base and V 3 bases, and 6 bases lay outside the gene matches. CDR3 DNA sequence: TGTGCCAGCAGCTCCACCGGGACAGTCCAAGAGACCCAGTACTTC. Translation gives CASSSTGTVQETQYF. Full variable domain (outside the CDR3, taken from reference TRBV5-6 and TRBJ2-5): DAGVTQSPTHLIKTRGQQVTLRCSPKSGHDTVSWYQQALGQGPQFIFQYYEEEERQRGNFPDRFSGHQFPNYSSELNVNALLLGDSALYLCASSSTGTVQETQYFGPGTRLLVL.

On this clone itself: Relative to the germline gene, one junction end is altered; a read error may explain this. The V call is TRBV7-9, the J call TRBJ2-7; D not certain. The CDR3 is 12 residues long. Germline V lookup: CDR1 SEHNR, CDR2 FQNEAQ (reference sequence). The CDR3 bases are TGTTCCAGCAGCTCCTCGGTGGACGAGCAGTACTTC. Translation: CSSSSSVDEQYF.